This entry lists 18 T cell receptor beta chains sequenced from one sample in a study of control samples from healthy donors and cancer patients. Generated by immunoSEQ multiplex PCR, the TCRdb table keeps only in-frame clones and is missing some. The repertoire holds tens of thousands of clones, roughly 86% seen once, with approximately 9.4% in the top ten. Sequencing was done on a sample of blood. The receptors stem from a woman aged 60-75 years in good health.

The chain uses TRBV11-2 and TRBJ2-1; a possible D gene is TRBD2 (6 bases). CDR3 length equals 15 residues. V was shortened by 3 bases and J by 6 bases, with 15 bases between the two germline ends. Germline V gives CDR1 SGHAT, CDR2 FQNNGV. The CDR3 DNA follows: TGTGCCAGCAGCTTCAGGGACTCGTATTTCAATGAGCAGTTCTTC. Encoded protein: CASSFRDSYFNEQFF.

The rearrangement uses TRBV7-2 and TRBJ2-1; 9 bases agree with TRBD1. The CDR3 covers 16 residues. J gave up 2 bases and V 6 bases, and 8 bases lay outside the gene matches. Germline-derived CDR1 and CDR2 are SGHTA and FQGNSA. CDR3 loop: CASRKRTGEPYNEQFF. The CDR3 nucleotides read TGTGCCAGCAGAAAACGGACAGGGGAGCCCTACAATGAGCAGTTCTTC.

A few counts support this clone. The CDR3 DNA reads TGTGCCAGCCAGACTAGCGGGAACACCGGGGAGCTGTTTTTT. Translated, it gives CASQTSGNTGELFF. This chain uses TRBV28 with TRBJ2-2; 9 nucleotides match TRBD2. This CDR3 is built from 14 residues. Germline values: CDR1 MDHEN, CDR2 SYDVKM. Trimming removed 8 bases from V and 1 base from J; junction bases left unmatched: 2.

J is TRBJ2-5 and V is TRBV10-1; 12 bases are shared with TRBD2. With V trimmed by 4 bases and J by 5 bases, 8 bases remained unmatched. CDR1 WNHNN and CDR2 SYGVQD come from the germline V gene (reference sequence). This CDR3 contains 16 residues. The CDR3 loop is CASSGLAGDGGETQYF. CDR3 bases: TGCGCCAGCAGTGGACTAGCGGGAGACGGCGGTGAGACCCAGTACTTC.

This clone was found once. The chain recombines TRBV6-2 or TRBV6-3 with TRBJ1-5; 8 nucleotides match TRBD1. The CDR3 is 15 residues long. J lost 7 bases, V lost 2 bases, and 7 bases had no gene match. The germline gives CDR1 MNHEY, CDR2 SVGEGT. The CDR3 DNA sequence: TGTGCCAGCAGTTACGCGGACAGGGCGGGACAGCCCCAGCATTTT. It codes for CASSYADRAGQPQHF.

The rearrangement uses TRBV18 and TRBJ2-1; D is undetermined. The CDR3 spans 12 residues. Germline-derived CDR1 and CDR2 are KGHSH and LQKENI. V lost 2 bases and J lost 10, with 9 bases in between. CDR3 protein: CASSPDSAEQFF. CDR3 nucleotide sequence: TGTGCCAGCTCACCAGACTCTGCGGAGCAGTTCTTC.

V gene TRBV27 combines with J gene TRBJ2-3, with 7 positions matching TRBD1. This CDR3 has 16 amino acids. V lost 5 bases, J lost 2 bases, and 10 bases stayed unmatched. Germline CDR1 is MNHEY and CDR2 is SMNVEV (reference sequence). The CDR3 region is CASSPNTGVATDTQYF. The CDR3 DNA reads TGTGCCAGCAGTCCAAACACAGGGGTAGCCACAGATACGCAGTATTTT.

The CDR3 region is CASSILRGGFTDTQYF. CDR3 nucleotide sequence: TGTGCCAGTAGTATTCTGCGGGGGGGTTTCACAGATACGCAGTATTTT. This chain connects TRBV19 to TRBJ2-3; 9 bases line up with TRBD2. The CDR3 has 16 residues. Germline assignment: CDR1 LNHDA and CDR2 SQIVND (reference sequence). V dropped 3 bases and J dropped 2; count of bases not matched to a gene: 6.

The J gene is TRBJ2-3, the V gene TRBV3-1 (or the pseudogene TRBV3-2); D not resolved. CDR3 size: 15 residues. Trimming left V 1 base short and J 1 base short, with 9 bases between. Germline loops: CDR1 LGHDT, CDR2 YNNKEL (reference sequence). Here the CDR3 reads CASSQGLVRTDTQYF. CDR3 DNA sequence: TGTGCCAGCAGCCAAGGCCTAGTACGCACAGATACGCAGTATTTT.

This chain links TRBV6-5 with TRBJ2-7, with D tentatively TRBD1 (6 bases). Trimming took 6 bases from V and 6 from J, leaving 12 bases between them. CDR1 is MNHEY and CDR2 is SVGAGI in the germline V gene. The CDR3 runs 12 residues. In DNA, the CDR3 is TGTGCCAGCAGACGGACAGACCTCGAGCAGTACTTC. Protein product: CASRRTDLEQYF.

This chain connects TRBV11-3 to TRBJ2-2; 12 bases align to TRBD2. Germline V lookup: CDR1 SGHNT, CDR2 YENEEA. CDR3 length: 16 residues. With 4 bases clipped from V and 0 bases from J, the junction kept 0 bases outside the gene matches. Here the CDR3 reads CASSSSGRANTGELFF. The CDR3, as DNA: TGTGCCAGCAGCTCTAGCGGGAGGGCGAACACCGGGGAGCTGTTTTTT.

The chain has TRBV6-4 and TRBJ2-2, with D perhaps being TRBD1 or TRBD2 (5 bases each). CDR3 length: 14 amino acids. Trimming cost V 3 bases and J 5 bases, with 10 bases left between them. CDR1 is MRHNA, CDR2 SNTAGT, per germline. DNA of the CDR3: TGTGCCAGCAGTGAAGGGGACCTGACCGGGGAGCTGTTTTTT. Residues: CASSEGDLTGELFF.

V is TRBV12-3 or TRBV12-4 and J is TRBJ2-7; 8 nucleotides agree with TRBD1. Trimming cost V 6 bases and J 2 bases; bases outside gene matches: 3. This CDR3 spans 13 amino acids. CDR3 sequence reads: CASRTDRAYEQYF. CDR3 DNA sequence: TGTGCCAGCAGGACGGACAGGGCCTACGAGCAGTACTTC.

The chain has TRBV5-6 and TRBJ2-3, with D possibly matching TRBD2 (6 bases). CDR1 SGHDT and CDR2 YYEEEE come from the germline V gene. The CDR3 is made up of 14 amino acids. Trimming took off 2 bases at V and 7 bases at J, with 14 bases between the two ends. The CDR3 is CASSLDGSWNTQYF. The CDR3 nucleotides read TGTGCCAGCAGCTTAGACGGGAGTTGGAATACGCAGTATTTT.

This rearrangement joins TRBV6-5 to TRBJ1-6, with 7 positions matching TRBD1. The germline V gene has CDR1 MNHEY and CDR2 SVGAGI. The J segment lost 8 bases and the V segment lost 7 bases, leaving 8 bases of the junction unmatched. CDR3 size: 14 residues. The CDR3 here is CASKAGQRHSPLHF. The CDR3 DNA follows: TGTGCCAGCAAGGCGGGACAGAGACATTCACCCCTCCACTTT.

This sequence joins TRBV3-1 (or the pseudogene TRBV3-2) and TRBJ2-2; the match to TRBD1 covers 9 bases. CDR1 and CDR2 from the germline V gene are LGHDT and YNNKEL (reference sequence). CDR3 length: 15 amino acids. V lost 5 bases and J lost 6; bases outside the gene matches: 7. The CDR3 DNA reads TGTGCCAGCAGCACGGGACAGGGCTGGCCCGGGGAGCTGTTTTTT. Protein product: CASSTGQGWPGELFF.

The chain links TRBV2 to TRBJ2-2, with D unresolved. The V gene lost 1 base and the J gene lost 6 bases, with 6 bases spanning the gap. This CDR3 is 13 amino acids long. Germline CDR1 and CDR2: SNHLY and FYNNEI. The CDR3 reads CASSEGAPGELFF. The CDR3 bases are TGTGCCAGCAGTGAAGGAGCCCCCGGGGAGCTGTTTTTT.

This chain connects TRBV9 to TRBJ2-2; 8 nucleotides line up with TRBD1. The V and J ends lost 0 bases and 6 bases, in that order; junction bases with no gene match: 7. The CDR3 runs 16 residues. The germline V gene has CDR1 SGDLS and CDR2 YYNGEE. The CDR3 here is CASSVAPQGASGELFF. DNA of the CDR3: TGTGCCAGCAGCGTAGCGCCTCAGGGGGCCTCCGGGGAGCTGTTTTTT.